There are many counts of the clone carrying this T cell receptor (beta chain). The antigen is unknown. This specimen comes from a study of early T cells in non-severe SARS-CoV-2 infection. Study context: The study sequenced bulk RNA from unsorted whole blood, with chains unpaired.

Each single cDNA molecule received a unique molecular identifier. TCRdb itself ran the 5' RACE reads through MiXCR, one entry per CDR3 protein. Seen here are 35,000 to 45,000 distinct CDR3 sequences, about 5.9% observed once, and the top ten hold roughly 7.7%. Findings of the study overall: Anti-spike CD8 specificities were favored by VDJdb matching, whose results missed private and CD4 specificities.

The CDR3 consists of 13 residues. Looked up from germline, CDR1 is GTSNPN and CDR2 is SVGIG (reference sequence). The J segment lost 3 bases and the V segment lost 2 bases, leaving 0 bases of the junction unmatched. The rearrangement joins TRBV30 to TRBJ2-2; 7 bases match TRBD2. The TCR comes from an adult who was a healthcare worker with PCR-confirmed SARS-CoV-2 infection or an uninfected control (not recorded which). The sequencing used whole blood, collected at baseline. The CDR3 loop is CAWSSGDTGELFF. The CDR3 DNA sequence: TGTGCCTGGAGTAGCGGGGACACCGGGGAGCTGTTTTTT.